The T cell receptor (beta chain) described here comes from a study of blood T cell repertoires in COVID-19 (dated by TCRdb to the early 2020s). Study-level background: The collaborator samples originated in the United States, Italy and Spain and spanned the acute and convalescent phases of COVID-19. The material from the prospective study consisted of cDNA or gDNA derived from T cells, B-cell-depleted T cells, or PBMCs. Subjects who had been exposed to COVID-19, were actively infected with it, or had recovered from it provided the deeply sampled blood TCRbeta repertoires that made up the dataset. A freely available public database, intended as a resource for researchers studying the immune response to SARS-CoV-2, is where the repertoires were released. The samples were drawn from two sources: the first 160 participants of the ongoing ImmuneRACE study, and 1,000 to 1,500 subjects contributed by 6 global collaborators. Sample metadata almost always included a de-identified subject ID, COVID-19 status, age in years and sex. HLA class I and class II types, where available, came from metadata supplied by the sample provider rather than from assay-based typing.

TCRbeta CDR3 regions were amplified from genomic DNA by means of the immunoSEQ Assay, a bias-controlled multiplex PCR. Concerning the study's data processing: Within the assay, amplification of reference gene primers was used to estimate how many nucleated cells each sample contained. To quantify the absolute abundance of each unique TCRbeta CDR3 rearrangement, sequence reads were collapsed and filtered. For each sample, productive Simpson clonality was calculated as the square root of Simpson's diversity index over productive rearrangements. TCRdb carries this immuneACCESS record with in-frame sequences only. Its versions omit some clonotypes, under half of them owing to an unresolved V gene in the studies checked, with the rest unexplained. Clonal size and the V and J genes are those of that table, whereas D and trimming came from the DNA. The sample data list approximately 260,000 clones, and nearly 90% of these were observed just once. The leading ten clones occupy less than 2% of the sample.

From the cysteine through the phenylalanine, the CDR3 covers 14 amino acids. Solely the CDR3 DNA is kept, with 42 bases framed from the first base. V is cut back by 4 bases and J by 4 bases, with 5 bases in the junction unmatched. According to the germline V gene (reference sequence), CDR1 reads LGHDT and CDR2 reads YNNKEL. Broad study findings and their caveats: The amount of clinical and demographic metadata varied by source and participant and was provided uncurated.

In the prospective study, participants were roughly 18 to 90 years old, resided in 20 to 30 geographic areas of the United States, and were enrolled through a virtual design. In the prospective study, cohorts were assigned on the basis of participant-reported clinical history obtained from a screening survey and a study questionnaire. Recovered participants in ImmuneRACE Cohort 3 were defined by two consecutive negative NP/OP PCR tests, clearance by a healthcare professional, or resolution of symptoms. Each participant in the prospective study had whole blood, serum and a nasopharyngeal or oropharyngeal swab collected by mobile phlebotomists. Over a roughly two-month period, participants in the prospective study had the option of providing additional blood draws and questionnaires. Before DNA extraction, blood samples from the prospective study were shipped at room temperature or frozen. Comment on this clone: It has no known antigen specificity. No much larger clonotype is one base removed from it; base qualities were not supplied.

Specimen: PBMCs or T cells enriched from blood (not recorded which). The rearrangement combines TRBV3-1 (or the pseudogene TRBV3-2) with TRBJ2-5; 8 nucleotides in the junction match TRBD2. The TCR comes from a woman between 55 and 75 years old who had recovered from COVID-19. Read as DNA, the sequence is TGTGCCAGCAGCCCCGGGACTAGGGTAGAGACCCAGTACTTC. This yields the protein CASSPGTRVETQYF.